This TCR beta chain was sequenced in a study of T cell changes during pregnancy in multiple sclerosis. Assay used: immunoSEQ multiplex PCR; TCRdb lists only in-frame clones, some missing. The sample lists some 60,000 clones; roughly 90% were seen once. V gave up 0 bases and J gave up 14 bases; unmatched junction bases: 5. Germline CDR1 reads DFQATT; CDR2 reads SNEGSKA (reference sequence). The CDR3 sequence is 11 residues long. This chain joins TRBV20-1 and TRBJ1-2; 8 bases line up with TRBD1. The sample in question was peripheral blood, obtained after pregnancy. This clonotype was sampled from a female donor in good health, enrolled as a control in a pregnancy study. CDR3 protein: CSARDIRGQTF. The DNA for the CDR3 is TGCAGTGCTAGAGATATCAGGGGGCAGACCTTC.